This T cell receptor (beta chain) was retrieved from a study of T cells in Graves' hyperthyroidism and ophthalmopathy. Amplified TCR beta CDR3 regions came from RNA transcripts. HTBI primers drove first-round RT-PCR of the TCR CDR3. Each CDR3 protein gets one entry after TCRdb re-called the multiplex PCR reads with MiXCR. Among 250,000 or so distinct CDR3 sequences listed, approximately 16% were seen once. The authors obtained PBMCs from 9 to 10 ml of fresh peripheral blood. CDR3 length: 14 amino acids. CDR1 and CDR2 (germline): SGHTA, FQGNSA. V was shortened by 1 base and J by 8 bases, with 12 bases between the two germline ends. This clonotype was seen at least ten times.

This TCR was sampled from a woman younger than 35 with Graves' ophthalmopathy. This chain connects TRBV7-2 to TRBJ2-1; D remains unclear. The source material was blood. This CDR3 is CASSLGAQSYEQFF. CDR3 coding DNA: TGTGCCAGCAGCTTAGGGGCCCAGAGCTATGAGCAGTTCTTC.